Presented here are 18 T cell receptor beta chains from one specimen sequenced in a study of CD8+ T cells in alopecia areata. cDNA prepared by RNA extraction and subsequent reverse transcription served as the template for sequencing. The data were produced by immunoSEQ multiplex PCR, yet TCRdb's version contains in-frame clones alone and is incomplete. The sample holds over 120,000 clones, around half seen once. Stated treatment: oral pan-JAK inhibitor, 5-10 mg twice daily. This material consisted of CD8+ T cells sorted from blood, taken at week 4, from a patient treated with tofacitinib. These receptors came from a human donor with alopecia areata.

This sequence joins TRBV30 and TRBJ2-7; 7 nucleotides agree with TRBD2. Germline CDR1 and CDR2: GTSNPN and SVGIG (reference sequence). V lost 0 bases and J lost 5; bases outside the gene matches: 10. The CDR3 has 15 amino acids. The CDR3 reads CAWSVPGRGKDEQYF. The CDR3 DNA follows: TGTGCCTGGAGTGTACCGGGGAGGGGAAAGGACGAGCAGTACTTC.

This clone turned up a few times. The chain links TRBV11-2 to TRBJ2-7; D gene unclear. CDR1 and CDR2 (germline): SGHAT, FQNNGV. V was clipped by 1 base and J by 0 bases, with 10 bases between them. The CDR3 runs 15 residues. CDR3 sequence: CASSLGSNPSYEQYF. CDR3 coding DNA: TGTGCCAGCAGCTTAGGAAGCAACCCCTCCTACGAGCAGTACTTC.

There are a few counts of this clone. V is TRBV2 and J is TRBJ1-1, with 7 bases aligning to TRBD1. This CDR3 is 14 amino acids long. Germline values: CDR1 SNHLY, CDR2 FYNNEI. The junction had 5 bases not matched to a gene; V was cut back by 1 base and J by 6 bases. The CDR3 loop reads CASSEEQGVSEAFF. The CDR3 DNA reads as TGTGCCAGCAGTGAAGAGCAGGGGGTGTCTGAAGCTTTCTTT.

The V gene is TRBV7-8, the J gene TRBJ1-2, with D perhaps TRBD1 (5 bases). The V end lost 6 bases, the J end lost 11 bases, and 16 bases lay between the germline ends. Germline V lookup: CDR1 SGHVS, CDR2 FQNEAQ. This CDR3 is built from 12 residues. CDR3 sequence: CASSSGAPGYTF. CDR3 DNA: TGTGCCAGCAGTTCTGGGGCCCCGGGGTACACCTTC.

Only a few counts were recorded for this clone. The gene calls are TRBV13 and TRBJ1-5; D might be TRBD1 (6 bases). The CDR3 totals 14 residues. Germline V lookup: CDR1 PRHDT, CDR2 FYEKMQ (reference sequence). The ends were cut back, 5 bases at V and 7 bases at J, with 15 bases in the middle. The CDR3 protein is CASSQGGLGQPQHF. Written as DNA, the CDR3 is TGTGCCAGCAGCCAAGGGGGGCTCGGGCAGCCCCAGCATTTT.

The V call is TRBV5-6, the J call TRBJ2-1, with 10 bases that match TRBD2. The CDR3 is 16 amino acids. Germline CDR1 reads SGHDT; CDR2 reads YYEEEE. The V and J ends lost 4 bases and 1 base, in that order; junction bases with no gene match: 5. The CDR3 here is CASSQPGLASYNEQFF. The DNA of the CDR3 is TGTGCCAGCAGCCAGCCGGGACTAGCGTCCTACAATGAGCAGTTCTTC.

The rearrangement joins TRBV6-5 to TRBJ2-7, with a possible D match to TRBD2 (6 bases). V lost 2 bases, J lost 7 bases, and 18 bases lay in between. Germline lookup yields CDR1 MNHEY and CDR2 SVGAGI. The CDR3 covers 15 residues. The CDR3 coding sequence is TGTGCCAGCAGTTACACGGGACTTCGCCTGGGGGAGCAGTACTTC. Translation: CASSYTGLRLGEQYF.

V and J are TRBV6-5 and TRBJ2-5; D could derive from TRBD1 or TRBD2 (5 bases each). This CDR3 is 14 amino acids long. Trimming left V 2 bases short and J 1 base short, with 8 bases between. Germline lookup yields CDR1 MNHEY and CDR2 SVGAGI. The CDR3 spells CASSYQGPQETQYF. For the CDR3, the DNA is TGTGCCAGCAGTTACCAGGGACCCCAAGAGACCCAGTACTTC.

This clone was seen more than once but under ten times. The gene calls are TRBV28 and TRBJ1-5, with TRBD1 identical over 8 bases. V lost 6 bases to trimming and J lost 6 bases; unmatched junction nucleotides: 10. Germline loops: CDR1 MDHEN, CDR2 SYDVKM. The length of the CDR3 is 15 residues. Here the CDR3 reads CASRQLQGESQPQHF. The DNA for the CDR3 is TGTGCCAGCAGACAACTACAGGGGGAGAGTCAGCCCCAGCATTTT. Full variable domain (rest looked up from reference TRBV28 and TRBJ1-5): DVKVTQSSRYLVKRTGEKVFLECVQDMDHENMFWYRQDPGLGLRLIYFSYDVKMKEKGDIPEGYSVSREKKERFSLILESASTNQTSMYLCASRQLQGESQPQHFGDGTRLSIL.

This clone was observed a handful of times. The chain combines TRBV2 with TRBJ2-3; 7 positions agree with TRBD1. J was trimmed by 0 bases and V by 0 bases; bases with no gene match: 6. CDR1 is SNHLY and CDR2 is FYNNEI in the germline V gene. The CDR3 runs to 17 residues. CDR3 sequence reads: CASSEARQGPSTDTQYF. The CDR3 DNA reads TGTGCCAGCAGTGAAGCCCGACAGGGCCCTAGCACAGATACGCAGTATTTT.

Points on this clone: Within the sample, other DNA sequences also encode this same CDR3. J is TRBJ2-5 and V is TRBV5-1; D may be TRBD2 (6 bases). Germline CDR1 is SGHRS and CDR2 is YFSETQ. Trimming shortened V by 5 bases and J by 0 bases, and 11 bases separated the two germline ends. The CDR3 is 14 amino acids. In DNA, the CDR3 is TGCGCCAGCAGTTGGGGGGACTACCAAGAGACCCAGTACTTC. Residues: CASSWGDYQETQYF.

This clone was counted once. The rearrangement joins TRBV27 to TRBJ1-1, with a tentative D call TRBD1 (6 bases). V gave up 8 bases and J gave up 4 bases, with 20 bases separating them. Germline V gene data show CDR1 as MNHEY and CDR2 as SMNVEV (reference sequence). This CDR3 comprises 15 residues. CDR3 region: CASALGTGGSTEAFF. The CDR3 DNA reads as TGTGCCAGCGCACTTGGGACGGGGGGCAGCACTGAAGCTTTCTTT.

This sequence joins TRBV9 and TRBJ1-4; D possibly corresponds to TRBD1 (5 bases). Trimming stripped 3 bases from V and 12 bases from J, with 15 bases between. The CDR3 runs 13 residues. Germline assignment: CDR1 SGDLS and CDR2 YYNGEE. The CDR3 region is CASSAIDIGELFF. The CDR3 DNA reads TGTGCCAGCAGCGCCATAGATATAGGGGAACTGTTTTTT.

On this clone: Its ends do not fully match the called genes, so a read error is possible. The chain joins TRBV7-7 to TRBJ2-5, with D possibly called TRBD1 or TRBD2 (5 bases each). CDR3 length: 15 amino acids. CDR1 is SSHAT and CDR2 is FNYEAQ in the germline V gene (reference sequence). CDR3 protein: CASSLEWDLLQTQYF. The CDR3, as DNA: TGTGCTAGCAGCTTAGAATGGGACCTCTTACAGACCCAGTACTTC.

This clone was counted at least ten times. The CDR3 bases are TGTGCCAGCAGTGATGGGACAGGGGGCAATTCACCCCTCCACTTT. Amino acid sequence: CASSDGTGGNSPLHF. This chain connects TRBV2 to TRBJ1-6; 12 positions agree with TRBD1. The CDR3 is 15 amino acids. Germline V lookup: CDR1 SNHLY, CDR2 FYNNEI. J was trimmed by 7 bases and V by 3 bases; bases with no gene match: 1.

This clone was counted only a few times. This chain connects TRBV2 to TRBJ2-5; 10 positions match TRBD2. The CDR3 consists of 18 residues. CDR1 is SNHLY, CDR2 FYNNEI, per germline. V lost 4 bases and J lost 0; bases outside the gene matches: 11. The CDR3 coding sequence is TGTGCCAGCAGTGGGACCTTAGCGGGGGGCCCGTACCAAGAGACCCAGTACTTC. Protein: CASSGTLAGGPYQETQYF.

This rearrangement joins TRBV14 to TRBJ1-6; D call uncertain. V shed 3 bases and J shed 9 bases, with 9 bases lying between them. This CDR3 spans 13 amino acids. Germline V CDR1 and CDR2: SGHDN, FVKESK. The CDR3 sequence: CASSQGSGSPLHF. The CDR3 coding sequence is TGTGCCAGCAGCCAGGGTTCTGGTTCACCCCTCCACTTT.

This clone was counted a few times. This sequence joins TRBV29-1 and TRBJ2-2; TRBD1 matches at 9 bases. The CDR3 length is 13 residues. Germline lookup yields CDR1 SQVTM and CDR2 ANQGSEA. V gave up 7 bases and J gave up 0 bases; unmatched junction bases: 0. The CDR3 protein is CSGQGANTGELFF. The CDR3 DNA reads as TGCAGCGGACAGGGGGCGAACACCGGGGAGCTGTTTTTT.